This TCR beta chain was observed in a study of Ad26.COV2.S vaccination and SARS-CoV-2 variants (dated by TCRdb to the early 2020s). Study-level background: Vaccine-arm donors came from COV1001, a multicentre, randomized, double-blind, placebo-controlled phase I-IIa trial of Ad26.COV2.S in healthy adults. Ad26.COV2.S was administered intramuscularly at a dose of 5x10^10 or 1x10^11 viral particles, either as one shot or as two shots given 56 days apart. Sequencing of the TCRbeta repertoire served to evaluate the specificity and breadth of SARS-CoV-2-reactive T cell receptors following Ad26.COV2.S vaccination. The TCR-sequenced set comprised approximately 32 samples: around 20 Ad26.COV2.S vaccine recipients, 5 placebo recipients and 8 SARS-CoV-2 convalescent individuals. Trial participants were randomized into five groups of five, in which low-dose or high-dose Ad26.COV2.S was given once or twice, or placebo was given on both occasions. Investigators did not know the trial group allocation while performing experiments and assessing outcomes.

Study-wide findings and limitations: According to the authors, total T cell responses may have been underestimated by the TCR breadth and depth analyses. Comparing responses between vaccine doses or regimens was not something the study was powered to do. Non-spike TCR breadth was comparable between vaccine and placebo recipients, consistent with the vaccine containing only spike. Compared with placebo recipients, Ad26.COV2.S recipients showed higher spike-specific TCR breadth (P = 0.0014). After vaccination, spike-specific CD8+ and CD4+ T cell responses were reported to show substantial breadth.

The immunoSEQ Assay was the method used to sequence TCRbeta CDR3 regions. After extraction, genomic DNA underwent amplification by bias-controlled multiplex PCR, followed by high-throughput sequencing. As for the original processing: To quantify the absolute abundance of every unique TCRbeta CDR3 region, sequences were collapsed and filtered. T cell fraction was estimated by normalization of TCRbeta template counts to usable DNA, with usable DNA being measured through amplification of reference genes present in all nucleated cells. Repertoire TCRs were annotated as SARS-CoV-2-specific when V gene, CDR3 amino acid sequence and J gene were exactly matched to a known reactive TCR set. MIRA supplied the reference SARS-CoV-2 TCR set, which was filtered for enrichment in COVID-19-positive ImmuneCODE repertoires so that public or cross-reactive TCRs were removed. Based on the MIRA antigens, annotated TCRs were further analysed at the level of specific ORF or position within ORF. Breadth was defined as the number of annotated unique rearrangements divided by the total number of unique productive rearrangements, and depth was defined as the summed frequency of the annotated unique rearrangements. Two-sided Wilcoxon rank-sum tests were applied when comparing TCR breadth between groups. Held by TCRdb, this immuneACCESS table contains in-frame sequences only and omits some clones. Under half of the omission traces to an unresolved V gene where checked; the cause of the rest is unknown. That table furnishes V, J and clone size, whereas the DNA furnished D and trimming. The sample has around 500,000 clones on record, 80% to 90% of them singletons. The biggest ten clones account for 1.7% of the sample.

Of note for this clone: It lacks a known antigen. Per-base quality was not reported, and no clone a single base away is much larger than it.

The treatment or condition tag for this specimen amounts to: some 19 received Ad26.COV2.S at low or high dose, single or two shots; roughly five received placebo; per-sample allocation not given. For vaccine and placebo recipients, repertoires were sequenced using samples collected on day 63 after the first injection. Between 29 July and 7 August 2020, Cohort 1b enrolled about 27 adults aged 18-55 years at one site in Boston, USA. Ad26.COV2.S consisted of a replication-incompetent adenovirus type 26 vector by which a prefusion-stabilized SARS-CoV-2 spike protein from the original Wuhan strain was expressed. The sequenced sample was peripheral blood, obtained in a trial of Ad26.COV2.S vaccine versus placebo. This receptor was identified in a person aged 18-65 years who received the Ad26.COV2.S COVID-19 vaccine or a placebo.

The CDR3 is CASQTGLRQPQHF. The sequenced DNA: TGTGCCAGCCAAACTGGGTTGAGACAGCCCCAGCATTTT. The rearrangement combines TRBV6-5 with TRBJ1-5, with no confident D gene call. Trimming costs V 8 bases and J 7 bases, and their ends lie 15 bases apart. The germline V gene specifies MNHEY as CDR1 and SVGAGI as CDR2. Measured from the cysteine to the phenylalanine, the CDR3 is 13 residues long. Of all the DNA, just the CDR3 is kept, 39 bases in frame from base 1.